This T cell receptor (beta chain) was captured in a study of blood T cell repertoires in COVID-19. Study context: Researchers got acute and convalescent COVID-19 samples from the United States, Italy and Spain. T cells, B-cell-depleted T cells, or PBMCs supplied cDNA or gDNA.

V lost 6 bases, J lost 10 bases, and 15 bases stayed unmatched. The V gene's germline CDR1 is KGHSH and CDR2 LQKENI. CDR3 size: 16 residues. In the authors' workflow: Reference gene primers were amplified, and this amplification served to estimate nucleated cell counts. This table comes from immunoSEQ multiplex PCR, and its TCRdb copy is limited to in-frame clones, with some not included. Clone size and V and J calls were adopted from that table, with D and trimming inferred from the DNA. The table shows about 68,000 clones, with approximately 90% occurring only once. This receptor was taken from a man aged 30 to 45 with acute or convalescent COVID-19. The specimen sequenced was peripheral blood. The gene calls are TRBV18 and TRBJ1-5; TRBD1 matches 10 bases. The CDR3 bases are TGTGCCAGCTCTCCTTTCGAGACAGGGGGCGTAGGCCCCCAGCATTTT. Its protein is CASSPFETGGVGPQHF.